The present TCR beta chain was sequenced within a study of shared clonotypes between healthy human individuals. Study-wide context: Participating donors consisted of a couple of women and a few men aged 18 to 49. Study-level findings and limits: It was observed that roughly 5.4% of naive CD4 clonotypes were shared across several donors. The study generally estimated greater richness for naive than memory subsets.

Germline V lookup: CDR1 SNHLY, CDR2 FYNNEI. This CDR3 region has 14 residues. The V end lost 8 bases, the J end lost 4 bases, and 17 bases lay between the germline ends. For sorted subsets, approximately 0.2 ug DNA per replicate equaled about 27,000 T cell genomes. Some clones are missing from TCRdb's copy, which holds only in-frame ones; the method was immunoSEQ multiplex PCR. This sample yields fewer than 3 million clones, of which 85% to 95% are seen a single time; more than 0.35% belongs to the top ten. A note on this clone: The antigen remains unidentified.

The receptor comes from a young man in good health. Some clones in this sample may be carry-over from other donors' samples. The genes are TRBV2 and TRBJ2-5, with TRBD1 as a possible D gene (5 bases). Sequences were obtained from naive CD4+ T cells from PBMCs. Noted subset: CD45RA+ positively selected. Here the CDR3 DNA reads TGTGCCAGCGAGACAGACATAGCCGGAGAGACCCAGTACTTC. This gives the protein CASETDIAGETQYF.